Listed below are T cell receptor beta chains from one sample, sequenced in a study of human T cells and chemical hapten exposure. TCRdb redid the calling of the RACE reads with MiXCR, one entry per CDR3 protein. This sample has about 84,000 distinct CDR3 sequences; about a tenth occur once, and the top ten carry about 4%. This specimen consisted of whole blood, obtained in connection with sensitization to the hapten diphenylcyclopropenone (DPC). The receptors shown here come from a woman aged 45 to 65 with alopecia areata. Some clones in this sample may be carry-over from other donors' samples. Each CDR3 is given with its conserved first and last residue. The D gene is left open where the match is weak.

d_gene: .; v_gene: TRBV3-1; j_gene: TRBJ1-5; CDR3aa: CVSSQDWNQPQLF
d_gene: TRBD1; v_gene: TRBV20-1; j_gene: TRBJ2-1; CDR3aa: CSAPGTGSYYNEQFF
d_gene: .; v_gene: TRBV4-3; j_gene: TRBJ2-1; CDR3aa: CASSQDLGFSEQFF
d_gene: .; v_gene: TRBV10-2; j_gene: TRBJ2-7; CDR3aa: CASSESEISYEQYF
d_gene: .; v_gene: TRBV28; j_gene: TRBJ2-1; CDR3aa: CASSSGLINEQFF
d_gene: .; v_gene: TRBV4-3; j_gene: TRBJ1-5; CDR3aa: CASSQDRIGGPGGTQPQHF
d_gene: TRBD1; v_gene: TRBV29-1; j_gene: TRBJ1-6; CDR3aa: CSAGGGSGHNSPLHF
d_gene: .; v_gene: TRBV5-6; j_gene: TRBJ1-1; CDR3aa: CASSLRKTAGTEAFF
d_gene: .; v_gene: TRBV7-2; j_gene: TRBJ1-5; CDR3aa: CASSLGWQGYSNQPQHF
d_gene: TRBD1; v_gene: TRBV3-1; j_gene: TRBJ2-5; CDR3aa: CASSLNRQGAAETQYF
d_gene: TRBD1; v_gene: TRBV19; j_gene: TRBJ1-2; CDR3aa: CASRDRGVDGYTF
d_gene: .; v_gene: TRBV19; j_gene: TRBJ2-1; CDR3aa: CASSTRTRLYNEQFF
d_gene: TRBD2; v_gene: TRBV7-2; j_gene: TRBJ2-1; CDR3aa: CASSLVGGRAMGTYNEQFF
d_gene: .; v_gene: TRBV3-1; j_gene: TRBJ2-5; CDR3aa: CASSSGRLYQETQYF
d_gene: .; v_gene: TRBV28; j_gene: TRBJ2-3; CDR3aa: CASSLMAADTQYF
d_gene: TRBD1; v_gene: TRBV30; j_gene: TRBJ1-4; CDR3aa: CAWSLGTVNEKLFF